The source of this TCR beta chain is a study of response to subunit inactivated influenza vaccine. Notes on the study in general: It was the authors' suggestion that each seasonal influenza vaccination recruits few new T cells.

Details on this clonotype: Its matching antigen is unknown.

In TCRdb, the RT-PCR reads were re-called with MiXCR into one record per CDR3 protein. The top ten hold 5.5% to 8% of the sample, which has 650,000 to 800,000 distinct CDR3 sequences, 11% to 15% seen once. This CDR3 is 13 amino acids long. The germline V gene encodes CDR1 MNHNS and CDR2 SASEGT. Trimming pared 7 bases from V and 1 base from J, leaving 5 bases between. The chain employs TRBV6-1 and TRBJ2-6; D is unresolved. Source: PBMCs from blood, taken 14 to 15 days before vaccination. This clonotype was obtained from a man in his fifties who received an inactivated influenza vaccine. The CDR3 DNA is TGTGCCAGCACCTCATCTGGGGCCAACGTCCTGACTTTC. Translation: CASTSSGANVLTF.